One sample yielded the 19 T cell receptor beta chains listed below, sequenced in a study of T cell changes during pregnancy in multiple sclerosis. Method: immunoSEQ multiplex PCR; TCRdb's copy keeps in-frame clones and lacks some. The sample lists more than 9,500 clones; around four fifths were seen once. The sequences come from CD8+ T cells from peripheral blood mononuclear cells, collected after pregnancy. The origin of the receptors is a female donor in good health, enrolled as a control in a pregnancy study.

This sequence joins TRBV7-2 and TRBJ2-1; D might be TRBD2 (7 bases). The CDR3 has 17 amino acids. From germline, CDR1 is SGHTA and CDR2 FQGNSA. Trimming stripped 5 bases from V and 6 bases from J, with 23 bases between. The CDR3, as DNA: TGTGCCAGCAGCCCCCTGGGGGGGGGCTGGGATGTCAATGAGCAGTTCTTC. Translating it yields CASSPLGGGWDVNEQFF.

V is TRBV4-2 and J is TRBJ2-7, with 10 positions matching TRBD2. CDR3 length equals 16 residues. Trimming took 0 bases from V and 3 from J; bases not matched to a gene: 5. Looked up from germline, CDR1 is LGHNA and CDR2 is YNFKEQ. CDR3 sequence (DNA): TGTGCCAGCAGCCAAGAAGGACTAGCGGTCGGCTACGAGCAGTACTTC. Amino acids: CASSQEGLAVGYEQYF.

The chain recombines TRBV6-5 with TRBJ1-5, with D hard to call. The germline V and J ends were trimmed by 5 bases and 7 bases, with 12 bases remaining between them. CDR1 is MNHEY and CDR2 is SVGAGI in the germline V gene. The CDR3 has 13 residues. The DNA for the CDR3 is TGTGCCAGCAGTCCATCTATGTGGCAGCCCCAGCATTTT. Amino acids: CASSPSMWQPQHF.

The rearrangement uses TRBV5-4 and TRBJ2-1; 9 bases are a match to TRBD2. V dropped 2 bases and J dropped 5; count of bases not matched to a gene: 5. The CDR3 extends over 15 amino acids. Germline loops: CDR1 SGHNT, CDR2 YYREEE (reference sequence). The CDR3 region has the DNA TGTGCCAGCAGCTTAGTAGCGGGGGATAACAATGAGCAGTTCTTC. Residues: CASSLVAGDNNEQFF.

The CDR3 DNA reads TGTGCCAGCAGTCAGGGGGCTAGTGAAAAACTGTTTTTT. This encodes CASSQGASEKLFF. This chain joins TRBV28 and TRBJ1-4; 8 nucleotides match TRBD1. This CDR3 has 13 amino acids. Trimming took 5 bases from V and 7 from J; bases not matched to a gene: 3. Germline CDR1 and CDR2: MDHEN and SYDVKM.

J is TRBJ2-7 and V is TRBV7-9, with 10 bases identical to TRBD2. The CDR3 length is 16 residues. Germline V gene data show CDR1 as SEHNR and CDR2 as FQNEAQ (reference sequence). The trim removed 5 bases at V and 6 bases at J, leaving 13 bases unmatched. The CDR3 nucleotides are TGTGCCAGCAGCCCGAAGACTAGCGGGTCTTTTGGCGAGCAGTACTTC. Its protein product is CASSPKTSGSFGEQYF.

The chain carries TRBV7-9 and TRBJ2-7; TRBD2 matches at 12 bases. Germline V CDR1 and CDR2: SEHNR, FQNEAQ (reference sequence). The CDR3 consists of 14 residues. Unmatched junction bases numbered 11, after V lost 4 bases and J lost 13 bases. The CDR3 region has the DNA TGTGCCAGCAGCTCCTGGACTAGCGGGGAGTGGATTTACTTC. Translating gives CASSSWTSGEWIYF.

The V call is TRBV7-9, the J call TRBJ2-1; TRBD1 matches 9 bases. CDR3 length: 15 residues. V lost 4 bases and J lost 9; bases outside the gene matches: 10. Germline V gene sequence: CDR1 SEHNR, CDR2 FQNEAQ (reference sequence). CDR3 protein: CASSSTGGKGFEQFF. The CDR3 DNA reads TGTGCCAGCAGCTCTACAGGGGGCAAGGGTTTTGAGCAGTTCTTC.

V is TRBV19 and J is TRBJ1-5; 9 bases match TRBD1. With 6 bases clipped from V and 4 bases from J, the junction kept 7 bases outside the gene matches. CDR1 LNHDA and CDR2 SQIVND come from the germline V gene (reference sequence). The CDR3 is made up of 15 amino acids. CDR3 sequence reads: CASRVGGTGNQPQHF. CDR3 nucleotide sequence: TGTGCCAGTAGGGTCGGGGGGACAGGGAATCAGCCCCAGCATTTT.

The genes are TRBV10-1 and TRBJ2-7; weak D call: TRBD2 (6 bases). V lost 2 bases and J lost 0, with 14 bases in between. This CDR3 comprises 16 residues. Germline V CDR1 and CDR2: WNHNN, SYGVQD (reference sequence). For the CDR3, the DNA is TGCGCCAGCAGTGAGCGCCGGGACTTCGACTCCTACGAGCAGTACTTC. Its protein product is CASSERRDFDSYEQYF.

The V and J genes are TRBV6-5 and TRBJ2-1, with D possibly TRBD1 on 7 matching bases. Germline lookup yields CDR1 MNHEY and CDR2 SVGAGI. The CDR3 runs 15 residues. The V end was cut by 6 bases, the J end by 8 bases, with 20 bases between. CDR3 DNA: TGTGCCAGCAGAGGTAGGGGGCCCGGGGGTGATGAGCAGTTCTTC. As protein: CASRGRGPGGDEQFF.

The count of this clone is one. V gene TRBV5-6 combines with J gene TRBJ2-1, with D maybe TRBD1 (6 bases). The CDR3 loop spans 14 amino acids. V was clipped by 6 bases and J by 4 bases, with 14 bases between them. Germline loops: CDR1 SGHDT, CDR2 YYEEEE. The CDR3 DNA reads as TGTGCCAGCAAATGGGGGCCTGATTACAATGAGCAGTTCTTC. The encoded protein is CASKWGPDYNEQFF.

The chain has TRBV6-5 and TRBJ2-1; 7 bases align to TRBD1. From germline, CDR1 is MNHEY and CDR2 SVGAGI. The CDR3 is 12 amino acids. The V gene end was trimmed by 8 bases and the J gene end by 5 bases; junction bases not matched to a gene: 3. Here the CDR3 DNA reads TGTGCCAGCCGGACAGGCGACAATGAGCAGTTCTTC. Encoded protein: CASRTGDNEQFF.

The chain combines TRBV30 with TRBJ1-2; D unclear. V was trimmed by 0 bases and J by 8 bases, leaving 7 bases between them. This CDR3 spans 11 amino acids. CDR1 and CDR2 from the germline V gene are GTSNPN and SVGIG (reference sequence). CDR3 DNA sequence: TGTGCCTGGAGTGTAATAGTAGGCTACACCTTC. Amino acids: CAWSVIVGYTF.

This clone qualifies as medium-sized. The V gene is TRBV6-1, the J gene TRBJ2-3, with 10 nucleotides matching TRBD2. V lost 4 bases to trimming and J lost 6 bases; unmatched junction nucleotides: 16. The germline CDR1 and CDR2 sequences are MNHNS and SASEGT. The CDR3 consists of 18 residues. CDR3 sequence reads: CASSARRQLAGRGDTQYF. In DNA form, the CDR3 reads TGTGCCAGCAGTGCCCGCCGGCAACTAGCGGGGCGAGGGGATACGCAGTATTTT.

The chain carries TRBV5-1 and TRBJ1-1; 8 bases map to TRBD1. CDR3 size: 15 residues. Losses at the gene ends were 5 bases for V and 2 bases for J; bases not matched to a gene: 8. Per the germline V gene, CDR1 is SGHRS and CDR2 is YFSETQ. The CDR3 DNA sequence: TGCGCCAGCAGGACAGGGGCGATCGATAACACTGAAGCTTTCTTT. This translates into CASRTGAIDNTEAFF.

The rearrangement joins TRBV6-4 to TRBJ2-3; 8 positions agree with TRBD2. V shed 9 bases and J 2 bases; nucleotides not matched to a gene: 7. In germline, CDR1 is MRHNA, CDR2 SNTAGT. The CDR3 extends over 14 amino acids. This chain's CDR3 is CASSERGTTDTQYF. Written as DNA, the CDR3 is TGTGCCAGTTCTGAGCGGGGGACCACAGATACGCAGTATTTT.

The genes are TRBV6-5 and TRBJ2-5, with 10 bases lining up with TRBD2. V trimming: 2 bases; J trimming: 2 bases; junction bases outside the gene matches: 5. The CDR3 has 16 residues. Germline V gives CDR1 MNHEY, CDR2 SVGAGI. The CDR3 nucleotides are TGTGCCAGCAGTTACGCGAGCGGGGGGGCTCAAGAGACCCAGTACTTC. Its protein product is CASSYASGGAQETQYF.

This sequence joins TRBV28 and TRBJ2-1; TRBD2 aligns across 8 bases. The V and J ends lost 5 bases and 8 bases, in that order; junction bases with no gene match: 8. The CDR3 is 14 amino acids. Germline CDR1 MDHEN, CDR2 SYDVKM. CDR3 nucleotide sequence: TGTGCCAGCAGTGTCAAGCGGGAGAGGGATGAGCAGTTCTTC. This encodes CASSVKRERDEQFF.